This T cell receptor beta chain was identified during a study of blood T cell repertoires in COVID-19. Whole-study context: From the United States, Italy and Spain came samples of acute and convalescent COVID-19. The analysed material was cDNA or gDNA that came from T cells, B-cell-depleted T cells, or PBMCs.

This clone has only one observation. As handled by the study authors: How many nucleated cells were present was estimated from reference gene primer amplification. Method: immunoSEQ multiplex PCR; TCRdb's copy keeps in-frame clones and lacks some. V and J calls and clone size are copied from that table; D and trimming were computed from the DNA. The profile shows hundreds of thousands of clones, roughly 84% of them singletons. J was trimmed by 0 bases and V by 8 bases; bases with no gene match: 6. From germline, CDR1 is MNHEY and CDR2 SVGAGI. The CDR3 runs 14 residues. The sequence came from a woman older than 75 with active or convalescent COVID-19. The rearrangement joins TRBV6-5 to TRBJ2-7, with TRBD2 matching over 8 bases. Sequenced input: peripheral blood. CDR3 protein: CASRAGEYSYEQYF. The CDR3 nucleotides are TGTGCCAGCCGAGCGGGAGAATACTCCTACGAGCAGTACTTC.